Below are 8 T cell receptor beta chains sequenced from a single sample in a study of T cell changes during pregnancy in multiple sclerosis. Sequencing used immunoSEQ multiplex PCR; TCRdb keeps in-frame clones, though not all of them. The sample includes 45,000 or so clones, around 92% of them seen just once. The sequencing used CD8+ T cells from peripheral blood mononuclear cells, collected after pregnancy. The source is a female donor with multiple sclerosis, enrolled in a pregnancy study.

The CDR3 DNA sequence: TGTGCCAGCAGTGACAGCTATGGCTACACCTTC. Amino acids: CASSDSYGYTF. The chain joins TRBV2 to TRBJ1-2; D unresolved. The germline gives CDR1 SNHLY, CDR2 FYNNEI. Trimming took 3 bases from V and 4 from J, leaving 3 bases between them. This CDR3 comprises 11 residues.

V is TRBV12-5 and J is TRBJ2-5; 9 bases map to TRBD1. V lost 2 bases and J lost 3; bases outside the gene matches: 13. The germline V gene encodes CDR1 LGHNT and CDR2 FRNRAP. The CDR3 has 18 amino acids. CDR3: CASGLSTGLRDREETQYF. The CDR3 nucleotides read TGTGCTAGTGGTTTGTCGACCGGACTCAGGGACAGGGAAGAGACCCAGTACTTC.

The chain recombines TRBV4-1 with TRBJ1-1, with D hard to call. Germline V gene data show CDR1 as MGHRA and CDR2 as YSYEKL. Trimming pared 0 bases from V and 1 base from J, leaving 12 bases between. The CDR3 extends over 16 amino acids. The CDR3 loop reads CASSQDRFLANTEAFF. The CDR3 DNA reads as TGCGCCAGCAGCCAAGACAGGTTTCTTGCGAACACTGAAGCTTTCTTT.

The rearrangement joins TRBV6-5 to TRBJ1-6, with D possibly TRBD1 on 6 matching bases. This CDR3 is 12 amino acids long. V dropped 3 bases and J dropped 10 bases, with 7 bases sitting between them. CDR1 MNHEY and CDR2 SVGAGI come from the germline V gene. CDR3 residues: CASSYQGSPLHF. The CDR3 DNA reads TGTGCCAGCAGTTATCAGGGGTCACCCCTCCACTTT.

The chain carries TRBV27 and TRBJ2-1; 10 nucleotides line up with TRBD2. V shed 5 bases, J shed 5 bases, and the junction held 9 bases outside the gene matches. The CDR3 sequence is 16 residues long. The germline V gene encodes CDR1 MNHEY and CDR2 SMNVEV (reference sequence). The CDR3 loop reads CASSTRWTSGHNEQFF. The CDR3 DNA reads TGTGCCAGCAGTACCCGCTGGACTAGCGGACACAATGAGCAGTTCTTC.

The chain employs TRBV5-1 and TRBJ1-1; D gene ambiguous. V was clipped by 0 bases and J by 4 bases, with 7 bases between them. This CDR3 comprises 13 residues. In germline, CDR1 is SGHRS, CDR2 YFSETQ. The CDR3 reads CASSLVGATEAFF. DNA for the CDR3: TGCGCCAGCAGCTTGGTGGGAGCCACTGAAGCTTTCTTT. Filled out from reference TRBV5-1 and TRBJ1-1, the complete variable domain reads KAGVTQTPRYLIKTRGQQVTLSCSPISGHRSVSWYQQTPGQGLQFLFEYFSETQRNKGNFPGRFSGRQFSNSRSEMNVSTLELGDSALYLCASSLVGATEAFFGQGTRLTVV.

V is TRBV4-3 and J is TRBJ2-7, with D perhaps TRBD1 (6 bases). V gave up 2 bases and J gave up 0 bases, with 17 bases separating them. Per germline, CDR1 LGHNA and CDR2 YSLEER. The CDR3 has 17 residues. The CDR3, as DNA: TGCGCCAGCAGCCAAAGAGTGGACAGTATTTACTCCTACGAGCAGTACTTC. Its protein is CASSQRVDSIYSYEQYF.

The chain recombines TRBV30 with TRBJ2-2; 8 bases match TRBD1. The CDR3 covers 15 residues. The V and J ends lost 4 bases and 1 base, in that order; junction bases with no gene match: 5. Germline loops: CDR1 GTSNPN, CDR2 SVGIG (reference sequence). DNA for the CDR3: TGTGCCTGGAACACCGGGACAGGGAACACCGGGGAGCTGTTTTTT. It is translated as CAWNTGTGNTGELFF.